This T cell receptor beta chain was observed in a study of OX40 agonist ivuxolimab in advanced cancers. Study at large: Each dose-escalation patient presented with hepatocellular carcinoma, melanoma, renal cell or head and neck cancer. From 23 to 79 years was the age range, with a mean of roughly 64 years, and roughly 80% were male.

Repertoires were generated with immunoSEQ multiplex PCR, while TCRdb's copy carries only in-frame clones and drops some. The table has nearly 45,000 clones, 80% seen once. The CDR3 runs 12 residues. The V end was cut by 1 base, the J end by 4 bases, with 1 base between. Germline V CDR1 and CDR2: LNHDA, SQIVND (reference sequence). The sequence was collected from an adult with an advanced solid tumor such as melanoma, head and neck, liver or kidney cancer. The chain joins TRBV19 to TRBJ2-2; D not certain. The specimen comprised CD4+ or CD8+ T cells sorted from blood, sampled in a trial of the OX40 agonist ivuxolimab. The CDR3 loop is CASSIVTGELFF. The CDR3 DNA sequence: TGTGCCAGTAGTATAGTCACCGGGGAGCTGTTTTTT.